A selection of T cell receptor beta chains follows, all from one sample in a study of control samples from healthy donors and cancer patients. TCRdb keeps only in-frame clones here, not all; method: immunoSEQ multiplex PCR. The sample lists approximately 170,000 clones, 90% to 95% seen once, with roughly 1.5% in the top ten. Source material: blood. The receptors shown here come from a man in his thirties or forties in good health. The CDR3 runs from the conserved cysteine through the conserved F or W. A D gene is named only where the DNA matches it firmly. A clone size is listed for some rows: how often the clone was seen (once, few, many), or a class if it is expanded.

J: TRBJ2-1; size: -; V: TRBV9; D: -; CDR3: CASSVRYFYNEQFF; DNA: TGTGCCAGCAGCGTGAGATACTTCTACAATGAGCAGTTCTTC
J: TRBJ2-3; size: -; V: TRBV4-1; D: -; CDR3: CASSLQRASFTDTQYF; DNA: TGCGCCAGCAGCCTCCAAAGGGCTTCATTCACAGATACGCAGTATTTT
J: TRBJ2-4; size: -; V: TRBV24-1; D: TRBD1; CDR3: CATSDLLTGDPKNIQYF; DNA: TGTGCCACCAGTGACCTATTGACAGGGGATCCCAAAAACATTCAGTACTTC
J: TRBJ2-3; size: -; V: TRBV5-1; D: -; CDR3: CASSLWIAPTDTQYF; DNA: TGCGCCAGCAGCTTGTGGATTGCCCCCACAGATACGCAGTATTTT
J: TRBJ2-1; size: -; V: TRBV9; D: -; CDR3: CASSPRGDYNEQFF; DNA: TGTGCCAGCAGCCCCAGAGGCGACTACAATGAGCAGTTCTTC
J: TRBJ1-3; size: -; V: TRBV29-1; D: TRBD1; CDR3: CSVEPTGSRTIYF; DNA: TGCAGCGTTGAACCGACAGGGTCGCGAACCATATATTTT
J: TRBJ1-2; size: -; V: TRBV6-5; D: -; CDR3: CASSSGSNYGYTF; DNA: TGTGCCAGCAGTTCCGGCAGTAACTATGGCTACACCTTC
J: TRBJ2-5; size: -; V: TRBV7-2; D: -; CDR3: CASRSGETQYF; DNA: TGTGCCAGCAGATCCGGAGAGACCCAGTACTTC
J: TRBJ2-7; size: -; V: TRBV18; D: TRBD1; CDR3: CASSPTGTGAHEQYF; DNA: TGTGCCAGCTCACCCACCGGGACAGGGGCCCACGAGCAGTACTTC
J: TRBJ1-2; size: -; V: TRBV4-3; D: -; CDR3: CASSQDFPWGADGYTF; DNA: TGCGCCAGCAGCCAAGATTTCCCCTGGGGGGCTGATGGCTACACCTTC
J: TRBJ1-1; size: once; V: TRBV7-9; D: -; CDR3: CASSRGDLGNTEAFF; DNA: TGTGCCAGCAGCCGTGGGGATCTCGGGAACACTGAAGCTTTCTTT
J: TRBJ2-7; size: -; V: TRBV5-4; D: TRBD2; CDR3: CASSLAGGVPIYEQYF; DNA: TGTGCCAGCAGCTTGGCTGGGGGGGTCCCAATTTACGAGCAGTACTTC
J: TRBJ2-1; size: -; V: TRBV19; D: -; CDR3: CASSTGGREQFF; DNA: TGTGCCAGTAGTACGGGTGGGAGGGAGCAGTTCTTC
J: TRBJ2-4; size: -; V: TRBV3-1/TRBV3-2; D: TRBD2; CDR3: CASSQFAGEAKNIQYF; DNA: TGTGCCAGCAGCCAATTCGCGGGGGAAGCCAAAAACATTCAGTACTTC
J: TRBJ1-6; size: -; V: TRBV6-5; D: TRBD1; CDR3: CASSYGTTGSNSPLHF; DNA: TGTGCCAGCAGTTACGGGACGACAGGGAGTAATTCACCCCTCCACTTT
J: TRBJ1-1; size: -; V: TRBV29-1; D: -; CDR3: CSVDIRLSEAFF; DNA: TGCAGCGTTGATATACGGCTCAGTGAAGCTTTCTTT
J: TRBJ1-1; size: -; V: TRBV27; D: -; CDR3: CASKGVSTEAFF; DNA: TGTGCCAGTAAGGGGGTCAGCACTGAAGCTTTCTTT
J: TRBJ2-7; size: once; V: TRBV19; D: -; CDR3: CATSDGGPYEQYF; DNA: TGTGCCACCTCGGACGGAGGTCCCTACGAGCAGTACTTC
J: TRBJ1-2; size: -; V: TRBV28; D: -; CDR3: CASSFRGNYGYTF; DNA: TGTGCCAGCAGTTTTCGAGGGAACTATGGCTACACCTTC
J: TRBJ1-1; size: -; V: TRBV4-1; D: -; CDR3: CASSQDRGVTEAFF; DNA: TGCGCCAGCAGCCAAGATAGGGGTGTTACTGAAGCTTTCTTT
J: TRBJ1-4; size: -; V: TRBV5-5; D: -; CDR3: CASSRSLDEKLFF; DNA: TGTGCCAGCAGCCGGTCGCTTGATGAAAAACTGTTTTTT
J: TRBJ2-5; size: few; V: TRBV7-9; D: TRBD2; CDR3: CASSSRIAGQETQYF; DNA: TGTGCCAGCAGCTCAAGAATAGCGGGGCAAGAGACCCAGTACTTC
J: TRBJ2-1; size: -; V: TRBV5-5; D: TRBD2; CDR3: CASSLGGGAYNEQFF; DNA: TGTGCCAGCAGCTTGGGCGGGGGGGCCTACAATGAGCAGTTCTTC
J: TRBJ1-1; size: -; V: TRBV4-3; D: -; CDR3: CASSQDTGKNTEAFF; DNA: TGCGCCAGCAGCCAAGATACGGGGAAGAACACTGAAGCTTTCTTT
J: TRBJ2-3; size: -; V: TRBV27; D: TRBD2; CDR3: CASSLRLGLGAGDTQYF; DNA: TGTGCCAGCAGTTTACGCCTGGGACTAGGGGCGGGAGATACGCAGTATTTT
J: TRBJ2-3; size: -; V: TRBV9; D: -; CDR3: CASSVEDWGGTQYF; DNA: TGTGCCAGCAGCGTAGAAGACTGGGGCGGTACGCAGTATTTT
J: TRBJ1-2; size: -; V: TRBV6-5; D: TRBD1; CDR3: CASRRQGGYTF; DNA: TGTGCCAGCAGGCGACAGGGCGGCTACACCTTC
J: TRBJ1-1; size: -; V: TRBV27; D: -; CDR3: CASSLGTHTEAFF; DNA: TGTGCCAGCAGTTTGGGGACTCACACTGAAGCTTTCTTT
J: TRBJ1-2; size: -; V: TRBV11-3; D: -; CDR3: CASSLVRGDDRPRYGYTF; DNA: TGTGCCAGCAGCTTAGTTAGGGGGGATGACAGGCCCCGCTATGGCTACACCTTC
J: TRBJ1-3; size: -; V: TRBV27; D: -; CDR3: CASSLNGRRNTIYF; DNA: TGTGCCAGCAGTCTTAACGGAAGACGAAACACCATATATTTT
J: TRBJ2-4; size: -; V: TRBV5-6; D: -; CDR3: CASSLAHEAQQYF; DNA: TGTGCCAGCAGCTTGGCCCACGAAGCCCAACAGTACTTC
J: TRBJ2-2; size: -; V: TRBV19; D: TRBD2; CDR3: CASSIWGLAGNGELFF; DNA: TGTGCCAGTAGTATTTGGGGACTAGCGGGGAACGGGGAGCTGTTTTTT
J: TRBJ1-1; size: once; V: TRBV6-2/TRBV6-3; D: -; CDR3: CASSYGDGGIEAFF; DNA: TGTGCCAGCAGTTACGGAGATGGGGGTATTGAAGCTTTCTTT
J: TRBJ2-2; size: once; V: TRBV9; D: TRBD2; CDR3: CASSVDLAGGPSVTGELFF; DNA: TGTGCCAGCAGCGTAGACCTAGCGGGAGGGCCCAGCGTGACCGGGGAGCTGTTTTTT
J: TRBJ1-2; size: -; V: TRBV6-5; D: -; CDR3: CASSRKGSVGYTF; DNA: TGTGCCAGCAGCCGAAAAGGATCCGTAGGCTACACCTTC
J: TRBJ2-7; size: -; V: TRBV6-5; D: -; CDR3: CASRETTNTYEQYF; DNA: TGTGCCAGCAGAGAGACCACCAACACCTACGAGCAGTACTTC
J: TRBJ1-1; size: -; V: TRBV20-1; D: -; CDR3: CSARRGAEAFF; DNA: TGCAGTGCCAGACGGGGGGCTGAAGCTTTCTTT